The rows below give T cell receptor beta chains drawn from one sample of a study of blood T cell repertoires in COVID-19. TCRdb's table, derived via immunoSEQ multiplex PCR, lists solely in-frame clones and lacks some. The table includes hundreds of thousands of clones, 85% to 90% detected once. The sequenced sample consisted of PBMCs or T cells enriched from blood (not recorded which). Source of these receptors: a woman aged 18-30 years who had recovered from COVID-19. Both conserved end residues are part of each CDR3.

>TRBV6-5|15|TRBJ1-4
CATSITGLTNEKLFF
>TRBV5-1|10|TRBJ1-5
CARIPQPQHF
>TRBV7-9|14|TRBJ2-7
CASSLGGAGYEQYF
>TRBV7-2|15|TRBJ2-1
CASSLASGGGNEQFF
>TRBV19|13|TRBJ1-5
CASHQRGNQPQHF
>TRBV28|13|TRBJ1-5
CASSSPGDQPQHF
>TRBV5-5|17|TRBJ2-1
CASSLYLAGERYNEQFF
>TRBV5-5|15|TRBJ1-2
CASSSPRTGVYGYTF
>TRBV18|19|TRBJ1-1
CASSPLRQGAIVMNTEAFF
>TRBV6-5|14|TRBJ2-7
CASSLLAGLYEQYF
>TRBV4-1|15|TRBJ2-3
CASRYTRPLLDTQYF
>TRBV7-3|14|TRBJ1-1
CASSLTTGSTEAFF
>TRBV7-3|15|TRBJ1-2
CASSLTGRGNYGYTF
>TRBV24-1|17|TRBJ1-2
CATSDTTGFKPFYGYTF
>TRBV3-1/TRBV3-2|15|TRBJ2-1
CASSQRSGGGHEQFF
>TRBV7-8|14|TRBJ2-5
CASSLLGRGETQYF
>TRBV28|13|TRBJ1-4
CASRRQGNEKLFF
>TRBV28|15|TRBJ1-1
CASSVPGPGLSEAFF
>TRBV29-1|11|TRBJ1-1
CSFDSAAEAFF
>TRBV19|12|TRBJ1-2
CASTADLYGYTF
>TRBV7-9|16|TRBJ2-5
CASSHTGEGYQETQYF
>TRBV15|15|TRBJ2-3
CATSRGARVADTQYF
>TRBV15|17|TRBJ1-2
CATSRDPRQGIRYGYTF
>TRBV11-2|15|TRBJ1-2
CASSLDLDRVYGYTF
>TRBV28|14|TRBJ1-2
CASSLWDSSYGYTF
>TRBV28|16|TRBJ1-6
CASSLDSPLVVSPLHF
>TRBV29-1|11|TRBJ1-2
CSVGPGEGYTF
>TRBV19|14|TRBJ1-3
CASMPPAAGNTIYF
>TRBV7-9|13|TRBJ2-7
CASSWGQPYEQYF
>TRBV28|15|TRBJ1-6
CASSSPWEGWSPLHF
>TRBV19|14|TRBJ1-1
CASSYRGENTEAFF
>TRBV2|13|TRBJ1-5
CASRSGGEVPQHF
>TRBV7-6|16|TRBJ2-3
CASSSLAGGGGDTQYF
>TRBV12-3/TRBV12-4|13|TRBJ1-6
CASSYRGRSPLHF
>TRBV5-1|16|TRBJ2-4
CASSTGTGGSKNIQYF
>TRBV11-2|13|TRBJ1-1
CASSGGRDTEAFF
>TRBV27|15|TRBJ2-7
CASRPGQGWDYEQYF
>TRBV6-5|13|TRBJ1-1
CASSGRGRPEAFF
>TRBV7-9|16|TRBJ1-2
CASSLALAGVNYGYTF
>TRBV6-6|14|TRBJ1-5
CASDFRVGNQPQHF
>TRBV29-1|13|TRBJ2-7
CSVVGLAGYEQYF
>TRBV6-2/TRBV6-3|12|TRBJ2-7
CASSLLNYEQYF
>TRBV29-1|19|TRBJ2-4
CSVFTLAGGKDLAKNIQYF
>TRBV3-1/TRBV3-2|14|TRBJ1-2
CASSRGQGAYGYTF
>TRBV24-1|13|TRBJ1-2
CATSDEGSYGYTF
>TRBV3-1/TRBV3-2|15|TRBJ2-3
CASMRRSSGTDTQYF
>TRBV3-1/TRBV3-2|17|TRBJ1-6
CASSQTGGGNPNSPLHF
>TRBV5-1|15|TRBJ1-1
CASSARTGGNTEAFF
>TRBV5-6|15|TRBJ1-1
CASSLGQVLNTEAFF
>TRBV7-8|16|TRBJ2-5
CASSARDREDVETQYF
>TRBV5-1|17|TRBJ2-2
CASSPFKRGGTTGELFF
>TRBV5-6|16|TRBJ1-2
CASSLGTGLANYGYTF
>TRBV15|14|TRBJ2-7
CATSRGRGSYEQYF
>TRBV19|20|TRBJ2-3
CASSTPSFAGGPPGTDTQYF
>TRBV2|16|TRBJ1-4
CASSEASQYVNEKLFF